This TCR beta chain was observed in a study of cytomegalovirus exposure and HLA in healthy donors. Points from the study as a whole: 87-base-pair reads could not separate some V segments, including TRBV6-2 and TRBV6-3.

PCR primers comprised 60 Vbeta and 13 Jbeta primers. Assay: immunoSEQ multiplex PCR; the TCRdb copy retains only in-frame clones and omits some. This sample has hundreds of thousands of clones; approximately 84% occur once, and the top ten carry roughly 0.58%. V shed 5 bases and J shed 5 bases, with 16 bases lying between them. The CDR3 totals 15 residues. Germline-derived CDR1 and CDR2 are LNHNV and YYDKDF (reference sequence). A note on this clone: Its antigen is still unknown.

The TCR was taken from a woman aged 40 to 55 in good health and CMV-seronegative. The source material was PBMCs. This chain joins TRBV15 and TRBJ1-5; possible D gene TRBD1, 6 bases. In DNA, the CDR3 is TGTGCCACCAGCCTATCCCTGAGGGGGTATCAGCCCCAGCATTTT. It codes for CATSLSLRGYQPQHF.